This TCR beta chain was sequenced for a study of vaccination effects on CD4 cells after COVID-19. The study's findings and limits: Late in the post-vaccination period, infection-induced and vaccine-induced clones underwent marked clonal contraction.

Germline V CDR1 and CDR2: SNHLY, FYNNEI. V lost 7 bases and J lost 6, with 11 bases in between. The CDR3 covers 12 residues. Viral peptide pool expansion of antigen-specific CD4+ T cells preceded sequencing in the ViraFEST assay. After less than 11 days in culture, the CD4+ T cells were isolated. SARS-CoV-2 infection was confirmed by PCR in the person between March and December 2020. Comments on this clone: Its specificity is not known.

Some clones are missing from TCRdb's copy, which holds only in-frame ones; the method was immunoSEQ multiplex PCR. In the table there are 22,000 or so clones, over 70% of which are singletons. The material was CD4+ T cells from PBMCs cultured with a peptide pool, obtained before COVID-19 vaccination. The source is a human donor who had a prior SARS-CoV-2 infection. This sequence joins TRBV2 and TRBJ2-3; tentative D call: TRBD2 (5 bases). DNA for the CDR3: TGTGCCAGCAAGTGGGAGACGGATACGCAGTATTTT. Translated, it gives CASKWETDTQYF.